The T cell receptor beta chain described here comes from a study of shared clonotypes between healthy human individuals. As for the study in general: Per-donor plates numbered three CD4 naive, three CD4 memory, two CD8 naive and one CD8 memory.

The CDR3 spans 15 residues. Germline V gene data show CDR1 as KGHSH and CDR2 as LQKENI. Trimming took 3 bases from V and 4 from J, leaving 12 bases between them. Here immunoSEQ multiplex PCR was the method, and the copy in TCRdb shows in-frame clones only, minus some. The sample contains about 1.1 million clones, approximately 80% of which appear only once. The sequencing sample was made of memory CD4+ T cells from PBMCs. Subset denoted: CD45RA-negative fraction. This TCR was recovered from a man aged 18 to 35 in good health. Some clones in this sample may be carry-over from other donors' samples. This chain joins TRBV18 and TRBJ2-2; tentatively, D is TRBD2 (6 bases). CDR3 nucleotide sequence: TGTGCCAGCTCACCGCTACTAGCAGGCACCGGGGAGCTGTTTTTT. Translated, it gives CASSPLLAGTGELFF.